Included here is one T cell receptor beta chain sequence, with context. Antigen specificity is unknown. These data originate in a study of shared clonotypes between healthy human individuals. Study-level information: Donors were a couple of women and a few men aged 18 to 49.

Assay: immunoSEQ multiplex PCR; the TCRdb copy retains only in-frame clones and omits some. Among hundreds of thousands of clones listed, approximately 97% were seen once. CDR1 and CDR2 from the germline V gene are SGHDN and FVKESK. There are 17 residues in the CDR3. Deletions cut 4 bases from V and 7 bases from J, with 26 bases between. Findings and caveats of the study: Naive CD4 clonotype sharing across a handful of donors was 4.5% to 6%. Relative to memory subsets, naive subsets generally showed larger estimated richness.

The chain employs TRBV14 and TRBJ2-7; perhaps TRBD2 as D (6 bases). This TCR was sampled from a woman in her 30s in good health. The sample was naive CD4+ T cells sorted from blood. Subset denoted: CD45RA+ positively selected. The CDR3 is CASSPQGVLALRWEQYF. The DNA of the CDR3 is TGTGCCAGCAGCCCCCAAGGAGTGCTAGCGCTTAGGTGGGAGCAGTACTTC.